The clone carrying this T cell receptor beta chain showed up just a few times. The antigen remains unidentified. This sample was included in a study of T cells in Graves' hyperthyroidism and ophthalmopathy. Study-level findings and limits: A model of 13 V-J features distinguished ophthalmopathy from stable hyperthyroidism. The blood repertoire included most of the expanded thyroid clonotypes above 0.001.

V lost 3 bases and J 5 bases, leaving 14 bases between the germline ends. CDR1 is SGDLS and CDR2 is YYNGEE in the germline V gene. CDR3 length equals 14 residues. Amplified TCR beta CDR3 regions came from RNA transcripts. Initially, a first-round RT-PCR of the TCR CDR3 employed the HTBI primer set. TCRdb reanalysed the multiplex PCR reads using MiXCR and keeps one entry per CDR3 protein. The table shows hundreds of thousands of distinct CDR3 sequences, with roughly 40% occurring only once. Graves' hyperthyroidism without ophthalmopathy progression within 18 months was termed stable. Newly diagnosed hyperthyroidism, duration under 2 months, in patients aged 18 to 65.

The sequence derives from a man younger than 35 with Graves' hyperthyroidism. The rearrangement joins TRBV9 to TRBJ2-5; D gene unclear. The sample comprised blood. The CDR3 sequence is CASSAIEKWETQYF. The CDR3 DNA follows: TGTGCCAGCAGCGCCATCGAGAAATGGGAGACCCAGTACTTC.